This record covers a single T cell receptor beta chain. Antigen: not known. The donors were in the roughly 110-subject validation cohort, distinct from the approximately 670-subject first cohort. Per the germline V gene, CDR1 is KGHSH and CDR2 is LQKENI. The CDR3 has 14 residues. V lost 4 bases to trimming and J lost 3 bases, with 10 bases between them. This sample is drawn from a study of cytomegalovirus exposure and HLA in healthy donors. Whole-study results and caveats: Reportedly, diagnosis of cytomegalovirus status by the classifier showed high specificity and sensitivity.

The repertoire was sequenced with immunoSEQ multiplex PCR; TCRdb's copy has only in-frame clones and lacks some. The sample holds approximately 200,000 clones, 84% seen once. The sequenced sample was PBMCs. The TCR comes from a woman aged 25 to 39 in good health and CMV-seropositive. V usage is TRBV18 and J usage is TRBJ1-5; tentative D call: TRBD1 (5 bases). CDR3 amino acids: CASSRDSLNQPQHF. The CDR3 DNA follows: TGTGCCAGCTCACGTGACAGTCTCAATCAGCCCCAGCATTTT.